Each of the 12 T cell receptor beta chains below was sequenced from the same sample in a study of post-analysis software for immune sequencing data. TCR beta cDNA libraries had unique molecular identifiers. TCRdb recomputed calls from the PCR reads with MiXCR, one row per CDR3 protein. The sample has fewer than 850,000 distinct CDR3 sequences; 46% are singletons. Overall study findings and caveats: The five TRBV segments detected at higher frequency in patients than in controls included TRBV5-6, TRBV5-1 and TRBV20-1.

No antigen has been identified for these receptors. Sequencing was done on a sample of blood. Receptors originate from a girl aged 5-17 years with multiple sclerosis.

V is TRBV12-3 or TRBV12-4 and J is TRBJ2-1; 8 bases are a match to TRBD2. The CDR3 has 18 residues. With V trimmed by 5 bases and J by 8 bases, 20 bases remained unmatched. CDR3 region: CASSPDDSGNIPPDEQFF. CDR3 bases: TGTGCCAGCAGTCCCGATGATAGCGGGAATATCCCCCCCGATGAGCAGTTCTTC.

This chain links TRBV24-1 with TRBJ2-3; no clear D gene. Germline V gene lookup returns CDR1 KGHDR and CDR2 SFDVKD. V lost 7 bases to trimming and J lost 1 base, with 8 bases between them. The CDR3 length is 13 residues. CDR3 amino acids: CATSSWGTDTQYF. For the CDR3, the DNA is TGTGCCACCAGCTCCTGGGGCACAGATACGCAGTATTTT.

This clonotype was found a few times. The junction departs from the called germline gene at one end, perhaps through a read error. The V call is TRBV18, the J call TRBJ2-7; a weak D match, TRBD1 (5 bases). This CDR3 contains 15 residues. Germline loops: CDR1 KGHSH, CDR2 LQKENI. CDR3 in amino acids: CASSPLGRSSYEQYF. CDR3 in DNA: TGTGCCAGCTCGCCACTGGGGCGGAGCTCCTACGAGCAGTACTTC.

The V call is TRBV29-1, the J call TRBJ2-1, with 8 bases aligning to TRBD1. CDR1 is SQVTM, CDR2 ANQGSEA, per germline. The CDR3 has 12 amino acids. The ends lost 6 bases at V and 9 bases at J; junction bases unmatched: 7. The CDR3 protein is CSVGGQGGEQFF. Written as DNA, the CDR3 is TGCAGCGTGGGAGGACAGGGCGGTGAGCAGTTCTTC.

The chain uses TRBV27 and TRBJ1-1; D uncertain. Trimming pared 7 bases from V and 4 bases from J, leaving 10 bases between. There are 12 residues in the CDR3. Germline values: CDR1 MNHEY, CDR2 SMNVEV (reference sequence). CDR3 sequence reads: CASIGGGTEAFF. The CDR3 DNA reads TGTGCCAGCATAGGCGGAGGCACTGAAGCTTTCTTT.

This chain uses TRBV27 with TRBJ2-1, with 8 nucleotides matching TRBD1. The germline CDR1 and CDR2 sequences are MNHEY and SMNVEV (reference sequence). This CDR3 comprises 15 residues. V shed 5 bases, J shed 7 bases, and the junction held 10 bases outside the gene matches. The DNA of the CDR3 is TGTGCCAGCAGTACCCGGACAGGGATTAGGAATGAGCAGTTCTTC. Translating gives CASSTRTGIRNEQFF.

The chain joins TRBV5-1 to TRBJ1-2; tentative D call: TRBD1 (6 bases). Germline-derived CDR1 and CDR2 are SGHRS and YFSETQ. Trimming left V 2 bases short and J 8 bases short, with 16 bases between. This CDR3 region has 14 residues. CDR3 DNA sequence: TGCGCCAGCAGCTTTACAGGGCAGCTGGGGGGCTACACCTTC. It yields the protein CASSFTGQLGGYTF. Variable domain in full (rest from reference TRBV5-1 and TRBJ1-2): KAGVTQTPRYLIKTRGQQVTLSCSPISGHRSVSWYQQTPGQGLQFLFEYFSETQRNKGNFPGRFSGRQFSNSRSEMNVSTLELGDSALYLCASSFTGQLGGYTFGSGTRLTVV.

This clonotype was seen once. Here the CDR3 reads CASSQDEAGEAYNEQFF. For the CDR3, the DNA is TGCGCCAGCAGCCAAGATGAGGCGGGAGAGGCCTACAATGAGCAGTTCTTC. The chain couples TRBV4-3 to TRBJ2-1, with 7 positions matching TRBD2. CDR1 and CDR2 from the germline V gene are LGHNA and YSLEER. CDR3 size: 17 residues. Trimming cost V 0 bases and J 2 bases; bases outside gene matches: 7.

Only a few counts were recorded for this clonotype. The chain joins TRBV20-1 to TRBJ2-5, with TRBD2 identical over 7 bases. V dropped 6 bases and J dropped 2; count of bases not matched to a gene: 9. The CDR3 has 14 residues. In germline, CDR1 is DFQATT, CDR2 SNEGSKA (reference sequence). The CDR3 reads CSAPQAGRQETQYF. DNA for the CDR3: TGCAGTGCCCCCCAAGCGGGACGTCAAGAGACCCAGTACTTC.

For this clonotype: Mismatch with germline at one junction end may stem from a read error. The chain joins TRBV20-1 to TRBJ2-3; 9 positions match TRBD2. Germline CDR1 is DFQATT and CDR2 is SNEGSKA (reference sequence). The length of the CDR3 is 16 residues. The CDR3 nucleotides read TGTAGTGCTAGAGAGGCTAGCGGGATGCGCACAGATACGCAGTATTTT. Translating gives CSAREASGMRTDTQYF.

The rearrangement uses TRBV29-1 and TRBJ2-1; possible D gene TRBD2, 6 bases. Trimming shortened V by 6 bases and J by 4 bases, and 13 bases separated the two germline ends. The CDR3 contains 13 residues. Germline CDR1 is SQVTM and CDR2 is ANQGSEA. The CDR3 DNA reads as TGCAGCGTGGCGGGGACTCCTTACAATGAGCAGTTCTTC. It yields the protein CSVAGTPYNEQFF.

Many counts were recorded for this clonotype. This rearrangement joins TRBV7-6 to TRBJ2-3, with D perhaps matching TRBD2 (5 bases). In germline, CDR1 is SGHVS, CDR2 FNYEAQ. CDR3 length: 14 amino acids. Deletions cut 5 bases from V and 4 bases from J, with 13 bases between. The CDR3 is CASSPLAGADTQYF. Written as DNA, the CDR3 is TGTGCCAGCAGCCCCCTTGCGGGCGCAGATACGCAGTATTTT.